This TCR beta chain originates from a study of T cell responses to AZD1222 COVID-19 vaccine. Study-level background: Recipients boosted at about 4 weeks or about 12 weeks are pooled.

Generated by immunoSEQ multiplex PCR, the TCRdb table keeps only in-frame clones and is missing some. Here the sample spans 120,000 to 150,000 clones, approximately 88% being singletons. CDR1 is MDHEN and CDR2 is SYDVKM in the germline V gene. This CDR3 region has 13 residues. V gave up 8 bases and J gave up 4 bases, with 11 bases separating them. V is TRBV28 and J is TRBJ2-2; D is tentatively TRBD1 or TRBD2 (6 bases each). Sequenced material: peripheral blood, taken on day 0 of AZD1222 vaccination. The clonotype was recovered from an adult in good health. The CDR3 nucleotides are TGTGCCAGCGGTCGGGGGCCCACCGGGGAGCTGTTTTTT. Protein product: CASGRGPTGELFF.